This TCR beta chain was retrieved from a study of T cell repertoires in cytomegalovirus infection. Study-level information: Public TCR beta signature analysis indicated the presence of both CMV infection and matching HLA type. Points from the study as a whole: CMV-specific TCR beta clonotypes restricted by HLA-C dominated the ex vivo response. Carriage of CMV together with the relevant HLA was identifiable through cumulative public TCR beta family frequency.

TCRdb re-analysed the reads in MiXCR, keeping a single row per CDR3 protein. The table lists approximately 340,000 distinct CDR3 sequences, approximately 32% of them singletons. Note on this clonotype: Its antigen remains unidentified.

The CDR3 covers 15 residues. CDR1 is SGDLS and CDR2 is YYNGEE in the germline V gene. V lost 4 bases to trimming and J lost 5 bases; unmatched junction nucleotides: 8. Material: cultured PBMCs, obtained from culture after CMV antigen stimulation. V usage is TRBV9 and J usage is TRBJ1-1; TRBD1 matches 10 bases. The receptor's source is a human donor in good health (CMV status not recorded). Some clones in this sample may be carry-over from other donors' samples. In DNA form, the CDR3 reads TGTGCCAGCAGCACACAGGGACAGGGGAGGACTGAAGCTTTCTTT. It yields the protein CASSTQGQGRTEAFF.